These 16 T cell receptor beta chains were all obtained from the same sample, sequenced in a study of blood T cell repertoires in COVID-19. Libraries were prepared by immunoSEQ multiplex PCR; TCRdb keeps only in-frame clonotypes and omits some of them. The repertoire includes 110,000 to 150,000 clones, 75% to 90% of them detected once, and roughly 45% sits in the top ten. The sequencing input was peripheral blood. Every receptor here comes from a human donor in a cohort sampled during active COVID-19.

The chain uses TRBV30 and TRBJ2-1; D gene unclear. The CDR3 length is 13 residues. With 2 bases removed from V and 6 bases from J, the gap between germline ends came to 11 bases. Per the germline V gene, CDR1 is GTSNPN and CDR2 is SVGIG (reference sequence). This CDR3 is CAWSPGSINEQFF. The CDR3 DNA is TGTGCCTGGAGTCCAGGAAGTATCAATGAGCAGTTCTTC.

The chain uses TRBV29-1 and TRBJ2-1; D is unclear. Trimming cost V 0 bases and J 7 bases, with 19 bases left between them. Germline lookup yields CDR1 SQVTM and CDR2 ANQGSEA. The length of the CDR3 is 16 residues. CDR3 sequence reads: CSVEDQVGGPANEQFF. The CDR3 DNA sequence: TGCAGCGTTGAAGATCAGGTCGGTGGGCCGGCAAATGAGCAGTTCTTC.

The CDR3 protein is CASSWGGRRDYEQYF. The DNA of the CDR3 is TGTGCCAGCAGCTGGGGGGGCAGGAGGGACTACGAGCAGTACTTC. This chain uses TRBV11-3 with TRBJ2-7; TRBD2 is a possible D gene (7 bases). CDR1 and CDR2 from the germline V gene are SGHNT and YENEEA. Trimming stripped 4 bases from V and 3 bases from J, with 16 bases between. The CDR3 has 15 amino acids.

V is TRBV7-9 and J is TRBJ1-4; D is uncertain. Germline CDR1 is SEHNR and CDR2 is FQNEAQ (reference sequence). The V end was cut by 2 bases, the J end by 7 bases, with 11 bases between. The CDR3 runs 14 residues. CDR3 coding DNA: TGTGCCAGCAGCTTATGGGAAGCGGGTGAAAAACTGTTTTTT. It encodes CASSLWEAGEKLFF.

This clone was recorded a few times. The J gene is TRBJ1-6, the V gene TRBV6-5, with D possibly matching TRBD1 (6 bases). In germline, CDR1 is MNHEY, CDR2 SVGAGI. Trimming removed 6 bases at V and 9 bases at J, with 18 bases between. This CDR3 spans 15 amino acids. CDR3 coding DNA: TGTGCCAGCAGCCCACAGGGAATTGCGGGTTCACCCCTCCACTTT. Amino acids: CASSPQGIAGSPLHF.

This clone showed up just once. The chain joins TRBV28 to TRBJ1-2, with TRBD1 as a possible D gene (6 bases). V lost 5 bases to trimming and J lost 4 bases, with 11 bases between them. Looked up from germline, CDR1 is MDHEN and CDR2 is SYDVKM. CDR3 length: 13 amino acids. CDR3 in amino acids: CASSPTGFYGYTF. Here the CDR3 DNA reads TGTGCCAGCAGTCCTACAGGGTTCTATGGCTACACCTTC.

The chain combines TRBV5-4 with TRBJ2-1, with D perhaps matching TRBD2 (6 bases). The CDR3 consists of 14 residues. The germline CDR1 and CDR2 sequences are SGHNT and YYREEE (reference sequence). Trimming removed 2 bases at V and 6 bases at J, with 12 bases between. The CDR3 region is CASSFAPGLNEQFF. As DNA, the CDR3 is TGTGCCAGCAGCTTCGCTCCGGGACTCAATGAGCAGTTCTTC.

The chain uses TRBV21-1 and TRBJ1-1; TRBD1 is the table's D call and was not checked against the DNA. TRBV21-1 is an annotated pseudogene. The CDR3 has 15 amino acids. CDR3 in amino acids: CASSKAGQLNTEAFF. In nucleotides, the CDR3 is TGTGCCAGCAGCAAAGCGGGACAGTTGAACACTGAAGCTTTCTTT.

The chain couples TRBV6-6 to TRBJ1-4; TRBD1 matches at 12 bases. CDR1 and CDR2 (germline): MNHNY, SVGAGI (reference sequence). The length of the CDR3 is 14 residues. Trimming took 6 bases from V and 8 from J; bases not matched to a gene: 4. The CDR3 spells CASRGTGGREKLFF. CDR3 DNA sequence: TGTGCCAGCAGAGGGACAGGGGGCAGGGAAAAACTGTTTTTT.

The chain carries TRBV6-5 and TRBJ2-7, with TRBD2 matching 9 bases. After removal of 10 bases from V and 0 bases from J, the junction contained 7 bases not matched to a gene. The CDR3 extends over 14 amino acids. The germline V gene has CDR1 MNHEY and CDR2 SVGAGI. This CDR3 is CATLPAGGSYEQYF. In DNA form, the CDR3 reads TGTGCCACCCTCCCAGCGGGGGGCTCCTACGAGCAGTACTTC.

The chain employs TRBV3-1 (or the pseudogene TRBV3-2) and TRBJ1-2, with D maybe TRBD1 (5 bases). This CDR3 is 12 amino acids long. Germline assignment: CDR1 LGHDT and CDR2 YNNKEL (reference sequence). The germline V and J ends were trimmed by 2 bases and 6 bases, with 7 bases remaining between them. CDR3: CASSQNRNGYTF. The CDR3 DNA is TGTGCCAGCAGCCAAAACAGGAATGGCTACACCTTC.

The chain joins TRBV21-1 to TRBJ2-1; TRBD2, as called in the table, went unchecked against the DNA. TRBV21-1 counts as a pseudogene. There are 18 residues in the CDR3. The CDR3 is CASSKRKLAGGMYNEQFF. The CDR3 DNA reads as TGTGCCAGCAGCAAAAGGAAACTAGCGGGAGGGATGTACAATGAGCAGTTCTTC.

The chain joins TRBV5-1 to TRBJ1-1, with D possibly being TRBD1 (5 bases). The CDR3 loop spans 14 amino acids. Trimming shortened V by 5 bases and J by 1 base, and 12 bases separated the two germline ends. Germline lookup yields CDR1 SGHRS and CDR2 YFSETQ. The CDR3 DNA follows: TGCGCCAGCAGTCGTTGGAGGGGGAACACTGAAGCTTTCTTT. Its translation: CASSRWRGNTEAFF.

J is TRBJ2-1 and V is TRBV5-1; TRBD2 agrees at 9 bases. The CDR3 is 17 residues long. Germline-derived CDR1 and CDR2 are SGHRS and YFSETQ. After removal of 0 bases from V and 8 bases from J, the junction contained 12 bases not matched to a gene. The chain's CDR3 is CASSLALRGRAGDEQFF. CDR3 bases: TGCGCCAGCAGCTTGGCTCTCCGCGGGAGGGCCGGCGATGAGCAGTTCTTC.

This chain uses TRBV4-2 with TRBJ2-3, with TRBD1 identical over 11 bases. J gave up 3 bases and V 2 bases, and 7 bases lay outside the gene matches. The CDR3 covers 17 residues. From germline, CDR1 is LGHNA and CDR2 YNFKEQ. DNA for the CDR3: TGTGCCAGCAGCCAAACCCTCGGACAGGGGGCTACAGATACGCAGTATTTT. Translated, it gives CASSQTLGQGATDTQYF.

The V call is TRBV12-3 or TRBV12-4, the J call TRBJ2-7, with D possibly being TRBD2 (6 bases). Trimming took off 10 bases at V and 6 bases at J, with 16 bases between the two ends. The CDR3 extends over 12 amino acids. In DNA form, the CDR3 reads TGTGCCATTACCGGGGACTCCGGCGAGCAGTACTTC. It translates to CAITGDSGEQYF.